Below, 7 T cell receptor beta chains from the same sample are listed, as sequenced in a study of cytomegalovirus exposure and HLA in healthy donors. PCR primers comprised 60 Vbeta and 13 Jbeta primers. Assay used: immunoSEQ multiplex PCR; TCRdb lists only in-frame clones, some missing. The sample shows roughly 150,000 clones, 75% of them seen only once. Sequencing was carried out using PBMCs. The receptors here all came from a man aged 18 to 30 in good health and CMV-seropositive.

The chain is built from TRBV29-1 and TRBJ1-1, with a tentative D call TRBD1 (6 bases). CDR1 SQVTM and CDR2 ANQGSEA come from the germline V gene. V was trimmed by 5 bases and J by 2 bases, leaving 18 bases between them. This CDR3 region has 15 residues. CDR3 sequence (DNA): TGCAGCGTTCATCCACGACAGGCGACTAACACTGAAGCTTTCTTT. Protein sequence: CSVHPRQATNTEAFF.

This clone was detected only once. This sequence joins TRBV4-1 and TRBJ2-2; 7 nucleotides agree with TRBD1. Germline lookup yields CDR1 MGHRA and CDR2 YSYEKL. V lost 1 base and J lost 3; bases outside the gene matches: 20. The CDR3 is 21 residues long. The DNA of the CDR3 is TGCGCCAGCAGCCAAGGAAGGGCTAGGGGGCGCAGGAAGAGTCACACCGGGGAGCTGTTTTTT. It yields the protein CASSQGRARGRRKSHTGELFF.

The DNA of the CDR3 is TGCGCCAGCAGCTTTTCGGCAGGACAGTTCGGAGGCTACACCTTC. Residues: CASSFSAGQFGGYTF. V gene TRBV5-1 combines with J gene TRBJ1-2; TRBD1 might be the D (6 bases). Trimming took off 2 bases at V and 8 bases at J, with 19 bases between the two ends. The CDR3 covers 15 residues. CDR1 is SGHRS, CDR2 YFSETQ, per germline.

The chain links TRBV6-5 to TRBJ2-7; unclear D gene. CDR1 is MNHEY, CDR2 SVGAGI, per germline. CDR3 length: 15 amino acids. V lost 0 bases and J lost 0, with 9 bases in between. The CDR3 DNA reads TGTGCCAGCAGTTACTCTCGCCACGGCTCCTACGAGCAGTACTTC. Encoded protein: CASSYSRHGSYEQYF.

The V and J genes are TRBV2 and TRBJ1-2; D unresolved. The germline CDR1 and CDR2 sequences are SNHLY and FYNNEI. The V and J ends lost 1 base and 4 bases respectively, with 7 bases between them. The CDR3 covers 13 residues. As DNA, the CDR3 is TGTGCCAGCAGTGAAGGCAGCGGCTATGGCTACACCTTC. Translation: CASSEGSGYGYTF.

This clone was counted only a few times. The chain employs TRBV6-5 and TRBJ1-4; no clear D. Germline CDR1 MNHEY, CDR2 SVGAGI. This CDR3 is built from 12 residues. The V gene lost 5 bases and the J gene lost 14 bases, with 15 bases spanning the gap. The CDR3 DNA sequence: TGTGCCAGCAGTCCGGGAGGAAGTAGGCTGTTTTTT. Amino acid sequence: CASSPGGSRLFF.

The chain couples TRBV10-3 to TRBJ2-7; 10 nucleotides align to TRBD2. This CDR3 has 14 residues. Trimming took 6 bases from V and 5 from J; bases not matched to a gene: 7. The V gene's germline CDR1 is ENHRY and CDR2 SYGVKD. The CDR3 loop reads CAIRTTAGGNEQYF. The CDR3 coding sequence is TGTGCCATCAGAACGACAGCGGGAGGGAACGAGCAGTACTTC.